Each of the 12 T cell receptor beta chains below was sequenced from the same sample in a study of T cells in Graves' hyperthyroidism and ophthalmopathy. The source material, RNA transcripts, was used to amplify TCR beta CDR3 regions. The HTBI primer set drove a first-round RT-PCR of the TCR CDR3. One entry per CDR3 protein, called by TCRdb with MiXCR from the multiplex PCR reads. The sample lists around 400,000 distinct CDR3 sequences; just under 25% were seen once. Sequences were obtained from blood. The origin of the receptors is a man aged 45-65 years with Graves' hyperthyroidism.

The rearrangement uses TRBV2 and TRBJ1-2; unclear D gene. Trimming removed 3 bases from V and 7 bases from J, with 9 bases in between. The CDR3 consists of 12 residues. CDR1 and CDR2 (germline): SNHLY, FYNNEI. CDR3 sequence (DNA): TGTGCCAGCAGTGATAAGGGAACTGGCTACACCTTC. Residues: CASSDKGTGYTF.

This clonotype was counted ten times or more. The chain recombines TRBV3-1 with TRBJ1-1, with D perhaps matching TRBD1 (5 bases). V lost 4 bases, J lost 7 bases, and 10 bases lay in between. Germline CDR1 is LGHDT and CDR2 is YNNKEL (reference sequence). The CDR3 contains 12 residues. DNA of the CDR3: TGTGCCAGCAGCCGCCTGGGGGGTGAAGCTTTCTTT. It yields the protein CASSRLGGEAFF.

The chain joins TRBV5-1 to TRBJ2-7; TRBD2 is a possible D gene (6 bases). V shed 4 bases and J shed 6 bases, with 14 bases lying between them. CDR3 length: 13 amino acids. In germline, CDR1 is SGHRS, CDR2 YFSETQ. This CDR3 reads CASSRGTSSEQYF. Here the CDR3 DNA reads TGCGCCAGCAGCCGGGGGACCTCGAGCGAGCAGTACTTC.

This clonotype was detected many times. The DNA for the CDR3 is TGTGCCAGCAGTGAATCCGGCAACTATGGCTACACCTTC. This translates into CASSESGNYGYTF. This sequence joins TRBV6-1 and TRBJ1-2; D ambiguous. In germline, CDR1 is MNHNS, CDR2 SASEGT. This CDR3 contains 13 residues. The V gene lost 2 bases and the J gene lost 2 bases, with 6 bases spanning the gap.

The chain recombines TRBV19 with TRBJ2-7; the match to TRBD2 covers 7 bases. Germline-derived CDR1 and CDR2 are LNHDA and SQIVND (reference sequence). Unmatched junction bases numbered 7, after V lost 4 bases and J lost 7 bases. CDR3 length: 13 residues. As DNA, the CDR3 is TGTGCCAGTAGTACCAGGGCAGCGGGGGAGCAGTACTTC. The encoded protein is CASSTRAAGEQYF.

This chain links TRBV19 with TRBJ1-1, with D possibly being TRBD1 (5 bases). The germline CDR1 and CDR2 sequences are LNHDA and SQIVND (reference sequence). Trimming left V 11 bases short and J 0 bases short, with 13 bases between. There are 13 residues in the CDR3. In DNA, the CDR3 is TGTGCCGGGAGCCAGGGTCTGAACACTGAAGCTTTCTTT. As protein: CAGSQGLNTEAFF.

This clonotype was counted a few times. The gene calls are TRBV6-1 and TRBJ2-3, with 13 bases that match TRBD2. V lost 6 bases to trimming and J lost 5 bases; unmatched junction nucleotides: 8. This CDR3 has 16 residues. Germline V gene data show CDR1 as MNHNS and CDR2 as SASEGT. CDR3 nucleotide sequence: TGTGCCAGCAGCGCCACTAGCGGGAGGGCCGGAGATACGCAGTATTTT. It specifies CASSATSGRAGDTQYF.

This clonotype was observed a few times. The rearrangement uses TRBV2 and TRBJ1-5, with D possibly TRBD1 on 6 matching bases. Trimming removed 3 bases at V and 2 bases at J, with 11 bases between. The CDR3 spans 15 residues. Germline CDR1 SNHLY, CDR2 FYNNEI. CDR3 in DNA: TGTGCCAGCAGTGAGGACAGCCTTGGCAATCAGCCCCAGCATTTT. Encoded protein: CASSEDSLGNQPQHF.

The chain combines TRBV12-5 with TRBJ2-1; tentatively, D is TRBD2 (7 bases). Germline CDR1 and CDR2: LGHNT and FRNRAP. V gave up 1 base and J gave up 8 bases, with 18 bases separating them. The length of the CDR3 is 16 residues. The CDR3 here is CASGLGPGGGLDEQFF. CDR3 in DNA: TGTGCTAGTGGTTTGGGCCCTGGCGGGGGCTTGGATGAGCAGTTCTTC.

The V gene is TRBV18, the J gene TRBJ2-3, with TRBD1 matching 8 bases. In germline, CDR1 is KGHSH, CDR2 LQKENI. Germline trimming cut 2 bases from V and 2 bases from J; bases unmatched to any gene: 3. This CDR3 region has 15 residues. DNA for the CDR3: TGTGCCAGCTCACCAAATCAGGGGGCCACAGATACGCAGTATTTT. Translated, it gives CASSPNQGATDTQYF.

This clonotype has ten or more counts. V usage is TRBV28 and J usage is TRBJ2-1, with TRBD2 identical over 9 bases. Per the germline V gene, CDR1 is MDHEN and CDR2 is SYDVKM. Unmatched junction bases numbered 14, after V lost 6 bases and J lost 8 bases. The CDR3 consists of 16 residues. The CDR3 DNA sequence: TGTGCCAGCAGCCTATATGCGGCTAGCGGGATAGATGAGCAGTTCTTC. It codes for CASSLYAASGIDEQFF.

The genes are TRBV5-1 and TRBJ2-1, with 11 bases that match TRBD2. Losses at the gene ends were 5 bases for V and 5 bases for J; bases not matched to a gene: 9. Looked up from germline, CDR1 is SGHRS and CDR2 is YFSETQ. The length of the CDR3 is 16 residues. The CDR3 is CASSSGLAVLHNEQFF. CDR3 bases: TGCGCCAGCAGTTCGGGACTAGCGGTCCTCCACAATGAGCAGTTCTTC.